Below are 20 T cell receptor beta chains sequenced from a single sample in a study of CD4 and CD8 cells across lung adenocarcinoma regions. TCRdb used MiXCR to reprocess the PCR reads, holding one entry per CDR3 protein. The repertoire holds some 20,000 distinct CDR3 sequences, with around half as singletons. The sample consisted of CD8+ T cells from the center of a lung tumor. These receptors came from a female donor with lung adenocarcinoma. The CD4 and CD8 labels of this study may be unreliable.

As regards this clonotype: One end of the junction is discordant with germline, which a read error may explain. The chain carries TRBV6-1 and TRBJ2-3, with D tentatively TRBD1 or TRBD2 (6 bases each). Germline CDR1 and CDR2: MNHNS and SASEGT. This CDR3 is 14 amino acids long. The CDR3 DNA is TGTGCGAGCCTTTTGGCAGGGAGGACAGATACGCAGTTTTTC. Protein: CASLLAGRTDTQFF.

Points on this clonotype: At one of its ends the junction is not consistent with the germline gene, which may arise from a read error. This sequence joins TRBV6-1 and TRBJ2-3; tentatively, D is TRBD1 or TRBD2 (5 bases each). This CDR3 region has 13 residues. Germline values: CDR1 MNHNS, CDR2 SASEGT. CDR3 loop: CARGTSAKDTQYF. As DNA, the CDR3 is TGTGCCAGGGGGACGAGCGCGAAAGACACGCAGTACTTT.

About this clonotype: At one of its ends the junction is not consistent with the germline gene, which may arise from a read error. The CDR3 DNA sequence: TGCGCGAGCAGTGGGGACCGGGACCCAGAGACCCAGTACTTC. Its translation: CASSGDRDPETQYF. This sequence joins TRBV10-1 and TRBJ2-5; either TRBD1 or TRBD2 may supply D (5 bases each). Germline CDR1 WNHNN, CDR2 SYGVQD (reference sequence). The CDR3 is made up of 14 amino acids.

This sequence joins TRBV4-1 and TRBJ2-4; D is tentatively TRBD1 or TRBD2 (5 bases each). Per germline, CDR1 MGHRA and CDR2 YSYEKL. Trimming removed 4 bases from V and 10 bases from J, with 26 bases in between. The CDR3 contains 17 residues. This CDR3 reads CASSREPGRRGANIQYF. Written as DNA, the CDR3 is TGCGCCAGCAGCCGGGAACCGGGGCGGAGAGGCGCAAATATTCAGTACTTC.

Notes on this clonotype: This clone may be a read error of a much larger clone one base away. The V call is TRBV6-1, the J call TRBJ1-1; a possible D gene is TRBD1 (6 bases). The V end lost 6 bases, the J end lost 1 base, and 9 bases lay between the germline ends. CDR1 is MNHNS and CDR2 is SASEGT in the germline V gene. The CDR3 runs 13 residues. CDR3 DNA: TGTGCCAGCAGGAGGGGGACGAACACTGAAGCTTTCTTT. It encodes CASRRGTNTEAFF.

The chain uses TRBV28 and TRBJ2-3; a weak D match, TRBD1 (6 bases). Germline V gene lookup returns CDR1 MDHEN and CDR2 SYDVKM. Trimming took off 5 bases at V and 1 base at J, with 22 bases between the two ends. CDR3 size: 18 residues. The CDR3 sequence: CASSPLPPGVARTDTQYF. CDR3 coding DNA: TGTGCCAGCAGTCCCCTTCCCCCAGGGGTGGCCCGCACAGATACGCAGTATTTT.

In the case of this clonotype: Mismatch with germline at one junction end may stem from a read error. This chain uses TRBV6-1 with TRBJ2-3; TRBD1 agrees at 11 bases. Germline CDR1 and CDR2: MNHNS and SASEGT. The CDR3 runs to 14 residues. CDR3 sequence: CASSRTGGTDTQYF. The CDR3 DNA reads as TGTGCCAGCAGCCGGACAGGGGGCACAGATACGCAGTATTTC.

J is TRBJ2-5 and V is TRBV5-1; 11 nucleotides match TRBD1. CDR1 is SGHRS and CDR2 is YFSETQ in the germline V gene. The CDR3 has 15 residues. V was clipped by 3 bases and J by 4 bases; unmatched bases: 5. Written as DNA, the CDR3 is TGCGCCAGCAGCTACACCGGGACAGGGGGAGAGACCCAGTACTTC. Residues: CASSYTGTGGETQYF.

This clonotype has at least ten counts. A read error may explain this, as a much larger clone is one base away. The chain combines TRBV10-1 with TRBJ2-1; D is undetermined. The end of the DNA is better explained by TRBJ2-7, so the J call may be wrong. The CDR3 sequence is 14 residues long. In germline, CDR1 is WNHNN, CDR2 SYGVQD (reference sequence). CDR3 sequence (DNA): TGCGCCAGCAGTGAACGACTCTCCTACAATGAGCAGTACTTC. Translating it yields CASSERLSYNEQYF.

V and J are TRBV12-3 or TRBV12-4 and TRBJ2-5; D is ambiguous. The CDR3 loop spans 13 amino acids. The V end lost 3 bases, the J end lost 2 bases, and 7 bases lay between the germline ends. This CDR3 reads CASSLSPQETQYF. In nucleotides, the CDR3 is TGTGCCAGCAGTTTGTCTCCTCAAGAGACCCAGTACTTC.

In the case of this clonotype: Being one base from a much bigger clone, this may be a read error. The rearrangement uses TRBV12-3 or TRBV12-4 and TRBJ2-3; 7 nucleotides align to TRBD1. The CDR3 is 18 amino acids. Trimming cost V 5 bases and J 1 base; bases outside gene matches: 15. The CDR3 DNA is TGTGCCAGCAGTATGCCCGCGACAGGGTTTTCGGGCACAGATACGCAGTATTTT. Protein product: CASSMPATGFSGTDTQYF.

This clonotype was seen once. The chain carries TRBV10-2 and TRBJ2-1, with 8 bases fitting TRBD2. Near its end, the DNA agrees better with TRBJ2-7, so the J call may be wrong. This CDR3 has 14 amino acids. Germline V CDR1 and CDR2: WSHSY, SAAADI. In DNA, the CDR3 is TGCGCCAGCAGTGCGTCGGGAGGGTTCTACGAGCAGTACTTC. Its translation: CASSASGGFYEQYF.

The chain links TRBV6-1 to TRBJ1-6; D not resolved. The V end lost 7 bases, the J end lost 6 bases, and 16 bases lay between the germline ends. Germline V CDR1 and CDR2: MNHNS, SASEGT. The CDR3 covers 15 residues. This chain's CDR3 is CASTDKRTFNSPLHF. CDR3 in DNA: TGTGCCAGCACCGATAAGCGTACTTTTAATTCACCCCTCCACTTT.

This clonotype is classed as medium-sized. This rearrangement joins TRBV27 to TRBJ1-1; no clear D. Germline CDR1 reads MNHEY; CDR2 reads SMNVEV (reference sequence). Trimming stripped 10 bases from V and 1 base from J, with 16 bases between. CDR3 length equals 14 residues. CDR3 loop: CAILSTLTNTEAFF. CDR3 coding DNA: TGTGCCATCCTATCAACACTTACGAACACTGAAGCTTTCTTT.

This sequence joins TRBV6-1 and TRBJ2-4; D tentatively reads TRBD1 or TRBD2 (6 bases each). Germline CDR1 is MNHNS and CDR2 is SASEGT. The CDR3 sequence is 18 residues long. V lost 5 bases and J lost 12, with 32 bases in between. The CDR3 DNA sequence: TGTGCCAGCAGTCGTGTGGGGCTCGGGGGCCGTGACAAAGAGACTCAGTACTTC. Translated, it gives CASSRVGLGGRDKETQYF.

This clonotype was counted a few times. The chain combines TRBV7-3 with TRBJ1-1; D is undetermined. V was shortened by 5 bases and J by 4 bases, with 11 bases between the two germline ends. CDR1 is SGHTA, CDR2 FQGTGA, per germline. The CDR3 sequence is 13 residues long. The DNA of the CDR3 is TGTGCCAGCAGCGAATCCGGAGTCACTGAAGCTTTCTTT. As protein: CASSESGVTEAFF. Based on the CDR3 plus reference TRBV7-3 and TRBJ1-1, the full variable domain is GAGVSQTPSNKVTEKGKYVELRCDPISGHTALYWYRQSLGQGPEFLIYFQGTGAADDSGLPNDRFFAVRPEGSVSTLKIQRTERGDSAVYLCASSESGVTEAFFGQGTRLTVV.

This sequence joins TRBV6-1 and TRBJ2-1, with 10 bases lining up with TRBD1. The DNA matches TRBJ2-7 better at its end, which makes the J call doubtful. Germline-derived CDR1 and CDR2 are MNHNS and SASEGT. The CDR3 runs 14 residues. CDR3 region: CASTTGTGDYEQYF. The CDR3 bases are TGTGCCAGCACCACCGGGACAGGGGACTACGAGCAGTACTTC.

The V call is TRBV6-1, the J call TRBJ2-5; D remains unclear. CDR1 and CDR2 from the germline V gene are MNHNS and SASEGT. V dropped 6 bases and J dropped 4 bases, with 15 bases sitting between them. This CDR3 contains 14 residues. The CDR3 sequence: CASRHEAWGETQYF. CDR3 DNA: TGTGCCAGCAGGCATGAGGCTTGGGGAGAGACCCAGTACTTC.

As regards this clonotype: One end of the junction varies from germline; a read error may be responsible. The chain recombines TRBV27 with TRBJ2-3, with a possible D match to TRBD2 (6 bases). Germline CDR1 MNHEY, CDR2 SMNVEV (reference sequence). The CDR3 contains 15 residues. The DNA of the CDR3 is TGTGCCAGCAGGCAGCGGGTAGGAGCCACAGATACGCAGTACTTT. Translation gives CASRQRVGATDTQYF.

V is TRBV27 and J is TRBJ2-3; unclear D gene. The J call may be in error: the DNA end matches TRBJ2-4 better. The CDR3 is 12 amino acids. The germline CDR1 and CDR2 sequences are MNHEY and SMNVEV (reference sequence). The DNA of the CDR3 is TGTGCGGGCAGTTGCGTCAAAGATACTCAGTACTTC. It specifies CAGSCVKDTQYF.